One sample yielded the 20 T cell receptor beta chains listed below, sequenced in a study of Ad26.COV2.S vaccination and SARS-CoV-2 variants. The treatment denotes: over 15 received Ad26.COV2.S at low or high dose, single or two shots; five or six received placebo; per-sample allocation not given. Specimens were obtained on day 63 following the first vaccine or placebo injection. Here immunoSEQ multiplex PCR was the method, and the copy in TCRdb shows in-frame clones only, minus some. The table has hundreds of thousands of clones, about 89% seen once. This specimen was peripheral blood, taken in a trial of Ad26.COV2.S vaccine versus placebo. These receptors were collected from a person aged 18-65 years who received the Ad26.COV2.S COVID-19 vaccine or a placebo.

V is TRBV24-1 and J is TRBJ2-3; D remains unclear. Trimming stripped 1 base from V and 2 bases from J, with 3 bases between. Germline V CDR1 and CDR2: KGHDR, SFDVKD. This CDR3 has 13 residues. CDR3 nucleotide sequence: TGTGCCACCAGTGATTTCTACACAGATACGCAGTATTTT. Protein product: CATSDFYTDTQYF.

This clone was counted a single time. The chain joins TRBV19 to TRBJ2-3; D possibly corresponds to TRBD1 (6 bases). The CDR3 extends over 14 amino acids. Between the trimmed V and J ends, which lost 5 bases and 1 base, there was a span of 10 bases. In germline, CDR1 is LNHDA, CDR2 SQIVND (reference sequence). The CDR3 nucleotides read TGTGCCAGTAGTCGTAAGGGGGGCACAGATACGCAGTATTTT. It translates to CASSRKGGTDTQYF. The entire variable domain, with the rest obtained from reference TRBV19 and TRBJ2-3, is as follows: DGGITQSPKYLFRKEGQNVTLSCEQNLNHDAMYWYRQDPGQGLRLIYYSQIVNDFQKGDIAEGYSVSREKKESFPLTVTSAQKNPTAFYLCASSRKGGTDTQYFGPGTRLTVL.

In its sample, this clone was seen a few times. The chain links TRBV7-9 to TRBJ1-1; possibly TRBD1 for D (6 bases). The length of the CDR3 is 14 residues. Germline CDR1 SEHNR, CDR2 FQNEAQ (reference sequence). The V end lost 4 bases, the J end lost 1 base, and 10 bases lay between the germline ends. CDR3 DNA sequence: TGTGCCAGCAGCTCACCGACAGGGAACACTGAAGCTTTCTTT. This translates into CASSSPTGNTEAFF.

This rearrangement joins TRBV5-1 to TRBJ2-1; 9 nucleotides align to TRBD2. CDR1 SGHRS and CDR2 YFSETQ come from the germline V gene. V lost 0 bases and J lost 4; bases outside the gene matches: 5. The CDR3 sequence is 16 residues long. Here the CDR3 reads CASSLAAGGTYNEQFF. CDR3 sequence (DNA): TGCGCCAGCAGCTTGGCCGCGGGAGGGACATACAATGAGCAGTTCTTC.

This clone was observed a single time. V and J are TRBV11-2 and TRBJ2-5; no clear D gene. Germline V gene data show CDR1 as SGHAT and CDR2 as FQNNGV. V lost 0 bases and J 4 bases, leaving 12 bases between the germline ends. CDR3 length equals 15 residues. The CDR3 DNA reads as TGTGCCAGCAGCTTAGAACCCTGGCGTGGAGAGACCCAGTACTTC. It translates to CASSLEPWRGETQYF.

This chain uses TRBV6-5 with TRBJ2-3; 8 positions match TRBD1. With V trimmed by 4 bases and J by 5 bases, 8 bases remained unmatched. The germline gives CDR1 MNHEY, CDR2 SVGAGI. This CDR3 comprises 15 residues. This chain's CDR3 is CASSSLGQGGDTQYF. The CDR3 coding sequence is TGTGCCAGCAGTTCCCTTGGACAGGGTGGAGATACGCAGTATTTT.

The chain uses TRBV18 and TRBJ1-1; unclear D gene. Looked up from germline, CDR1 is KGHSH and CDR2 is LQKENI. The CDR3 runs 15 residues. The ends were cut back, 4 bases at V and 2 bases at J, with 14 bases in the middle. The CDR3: CASSLRQGLNTEAFF. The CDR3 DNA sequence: TGTGCCAGCTCACTCCGACAAGGCCTAAACACTGAAGCTTTCTTT.

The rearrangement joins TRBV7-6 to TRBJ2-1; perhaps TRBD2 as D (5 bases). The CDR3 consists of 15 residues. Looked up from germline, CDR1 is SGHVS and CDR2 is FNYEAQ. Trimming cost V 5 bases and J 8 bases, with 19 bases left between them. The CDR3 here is CASSLAGGPRDEQFF. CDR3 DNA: TGTGCCAGCAGCCTGGCCGGCGGGCCTAGGGATGAGCAGTTCTTC.

The CDR3 reads CASSLTSNEQFF. CDR3 nucleotide sequence: TGTGCCAGCAGTTTGACTAGCAATGAGCAGTTCTTC. The chain carries TRBV5-8 and TRBJ2-1, with D possibly being TRBD2 (6 bases). CDR1 and CDR2 (germline): SGHTS, YDEGEE. Trimming shortened V by 5 bases and J by 6 bases, and 9 bases separated the two germline ends. The CDR3 length is 12 residues.

The CDR3 reads CASSVLGGTEAFF. CDR3 sequence (DNA): TGTGCCAGCAGCGTGTTGGGGGGCACTGAAGCTTTCTTT. This chain uses TRBV9 with TRBJ1-1; D might be TRBD1 (5 bases). The V and J ends lost 2 bases and 4 bases respectively, with 9 bases between them. The CDR3 is made up of 13 amino acids. Per the germline V gene, CDR1 is SGDLS and CDR2 is YYNGEE. Full variable domain (rest looked up from reference TRBV9 and TRBJ1-1): DSGVTQTPKHLITATGQRVTLRCSPRSGDLSVYWYQQSLDQGLQFLIQYYNGEERAKGNILERFSAQQFPDLHSELNLSSLELGDSALYFCASSVLGGTEAFFGQGTRLTVV.

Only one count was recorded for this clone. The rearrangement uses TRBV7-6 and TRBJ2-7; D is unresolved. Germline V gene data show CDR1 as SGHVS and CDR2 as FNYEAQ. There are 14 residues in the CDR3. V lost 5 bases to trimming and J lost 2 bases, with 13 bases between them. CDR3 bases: TGTGCCAGCAGCCCGAGACTCGTCACCTACGAGCAGTACTTC. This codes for CASSPRLVTYEQYF.

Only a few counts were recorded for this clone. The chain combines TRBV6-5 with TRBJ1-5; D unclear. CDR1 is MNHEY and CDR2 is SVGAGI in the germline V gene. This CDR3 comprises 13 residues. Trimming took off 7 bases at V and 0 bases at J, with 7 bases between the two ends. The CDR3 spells CASTGDSNQPQHF. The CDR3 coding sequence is TGTGCCAGCACCGGCGATAGCAATCAGCCCCAGCATTTT.

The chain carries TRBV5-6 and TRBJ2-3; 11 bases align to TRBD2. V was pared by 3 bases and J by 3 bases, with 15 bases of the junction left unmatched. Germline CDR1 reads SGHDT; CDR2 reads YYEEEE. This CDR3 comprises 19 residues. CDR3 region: CASSYRLLAGGAGTDTQYF. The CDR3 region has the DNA TGTGCCAGCAGCTACCGGCTGCTAGCGGGAGGAGCTGGTACAGATACGCAGTATTTT. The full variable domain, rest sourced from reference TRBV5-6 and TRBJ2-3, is DAGVTQSPTHLIKTRGQQVTLRCSPKSGHDTVSWYQQALGQGPQFIFQYYEEEERQRGNFPDRFSGHQFPNYSSELNVNALLLGDSALYLCASSYRLLAGGAGTDTQYFGPGTRLTVL.

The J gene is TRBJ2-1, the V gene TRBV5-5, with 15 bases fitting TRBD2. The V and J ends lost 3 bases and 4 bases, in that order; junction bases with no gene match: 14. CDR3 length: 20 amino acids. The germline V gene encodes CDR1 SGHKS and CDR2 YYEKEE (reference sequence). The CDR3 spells CASSSPGLAGGGAKYNEQFF. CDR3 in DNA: TGTGCCAGCAGCTCTCCGGGACTAGCGGGAGGAGGGGCCAAGTACAATGAGCAGTTCTTC. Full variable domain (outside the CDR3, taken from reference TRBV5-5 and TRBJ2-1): DAGVTQSPTHLIKTRGQQVTLRCSPISGHKSVSWYQQVLGQGPQFIFQYYEKEERGRGNFPDRFSARQFPNYSSELNVNALLLGDSALYLCASSSPGLAGGGAKYNEQFFGPGTRLTVL.

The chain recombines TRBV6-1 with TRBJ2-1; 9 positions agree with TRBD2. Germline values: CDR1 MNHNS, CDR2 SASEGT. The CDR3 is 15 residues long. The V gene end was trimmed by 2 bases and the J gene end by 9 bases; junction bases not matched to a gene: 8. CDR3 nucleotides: TGTGCCAGCAGTGAATCTGCGGGGGGGTTTTCTGAGCAGTTCTTC. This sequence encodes CASSESAGGFSEQFF.

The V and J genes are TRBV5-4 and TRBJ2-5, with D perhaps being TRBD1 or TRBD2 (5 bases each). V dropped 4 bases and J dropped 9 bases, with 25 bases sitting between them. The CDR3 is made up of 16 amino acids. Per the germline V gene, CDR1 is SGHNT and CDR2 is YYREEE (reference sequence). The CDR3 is CASSNYPREAVRAQYF. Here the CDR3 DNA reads TGTGCCAGCAGCAACTACCCCCGGGAAGCCGTCAGGGCCCAGTACTTC.

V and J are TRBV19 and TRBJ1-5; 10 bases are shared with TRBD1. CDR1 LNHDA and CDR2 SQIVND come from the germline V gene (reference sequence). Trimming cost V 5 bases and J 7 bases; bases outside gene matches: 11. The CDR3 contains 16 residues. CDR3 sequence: CASSVGQGQWDQPQHF. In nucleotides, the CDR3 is TGTGCCAGTAGTGTGGGACAGGGGCAATGGGACCAGCCCCAGCATTTT.

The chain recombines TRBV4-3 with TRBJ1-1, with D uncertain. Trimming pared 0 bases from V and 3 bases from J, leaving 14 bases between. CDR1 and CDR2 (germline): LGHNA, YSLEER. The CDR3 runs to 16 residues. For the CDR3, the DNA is TGCGCCAGCAGCCAAGATCGAGGCTCTCTCGACACTGAAGCTTTCTTT. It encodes CASSQDRGSLDTEAFF.

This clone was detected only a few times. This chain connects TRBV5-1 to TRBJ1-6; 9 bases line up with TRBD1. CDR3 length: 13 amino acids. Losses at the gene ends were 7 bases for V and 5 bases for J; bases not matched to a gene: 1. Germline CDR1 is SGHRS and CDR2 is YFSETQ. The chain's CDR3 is CASGDRDNSPLHF. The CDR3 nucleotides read TGCGCCAGCGGGGACAGGGATAATTCACCCCTCCACTTT.

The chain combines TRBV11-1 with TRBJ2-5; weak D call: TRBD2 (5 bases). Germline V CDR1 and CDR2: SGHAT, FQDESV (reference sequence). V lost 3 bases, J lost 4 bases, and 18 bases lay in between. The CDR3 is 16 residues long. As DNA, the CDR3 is TGTGCCAGCAGCTTTGCCGGAGGTTATCTTGGAGAGACCCAGTACTTC. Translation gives CASSFAGGYLGETQYF.